This T cell receptor beta chain was sequenced during a study of shared clonotypes between healthy human individuals. Overall study: For every donor, three CD4 naive, three CD4 memory, two CD8 naive and one CD8 memory plates were used.

In the authors' workflow: Junction-only immunoSEQ sequences carried no quality scores, so filtering differed. The assay was immunoSEQ multiplex PCR, and TCRdb's table has in-frame clones only and misses some. V and J calls and clone size come straight from that table; D and trimming were deduced from the DNA. The repertoire consists of some 2,100,000 clones, with roughly 95% occurring once and the leading ten covering approximately 0.13%. V shed 0 bases and J shed 8 bases, with 13 bases lying between them. This CDR3 comprises 14 residues. The germline V gene encodes CDR1 SQVTM and CDR2 ANQGSEA. Points from the study as a whole: All-four-donor shared clonotypes had higher generation probabilities than non-shared clonotypes did. Apart from blood, nothing was sampled; tissue repertoires likely differ.

Points on this clone: Its antigen is not known.

This TCR was sampled from a man between 18 and 29 years old in good health. Source material: naive CD4+ T cells sorted from blood. As to subset: CD45RA+ positively selected. The chain has TRBV29-1 and TRBJ1-4; the D gene is possibly TRBD1 (5 bases). Here the CDR3 DNA reads TGCAGCGTTGAAGATTCTGGGGCAGGAGAAAAACTGTTTTTT. It yields the protein CSVEDSGAGEKLFF.